The clone carrying this T cell receptor beta chain was picked up a small number of times. Its specificity is not known. The sample belongs to a study of shared clonotypes between healthy human individuals. Study results and limitations: Among the subsets, naive ones generally showed larger estimated richness than memory ones. In contrast to clonotypes shared by all four donors, non-shared clonotypes had lower generation probabilities.

Data came from immunoSEQ multiplex PCR; TCRdb stores just in-frame clones and leaves some out. The sample carries some 1,100,000 clones, around 82% recorded once. This CDR3 contains 15 residues. With V trimmed by 0 bases and J by 3 bases, 6 bases remained unmatched. Germline assignment: CDR1 SGHNT and CDR2 YYREEE (reference sequence). Sequencing was performed on memory CD4+ T cells from PBMCs. As to subset: CD45RA-negative fraction. The clonotype comes from a man aged 18 to 29 in good health. Some clones in this sample may be carry-over from other donors' samples. The chain links TRBV5-4 to TRBJ2-7; 7 bases map to TRBD1. The chain's CDR3 is CASSLEGGASYEQYF. CDR3 in DNA: TGTGCCAGCAGCTTGGAAGGGGGCGCGAGCTACGAGCAGTACTTC.